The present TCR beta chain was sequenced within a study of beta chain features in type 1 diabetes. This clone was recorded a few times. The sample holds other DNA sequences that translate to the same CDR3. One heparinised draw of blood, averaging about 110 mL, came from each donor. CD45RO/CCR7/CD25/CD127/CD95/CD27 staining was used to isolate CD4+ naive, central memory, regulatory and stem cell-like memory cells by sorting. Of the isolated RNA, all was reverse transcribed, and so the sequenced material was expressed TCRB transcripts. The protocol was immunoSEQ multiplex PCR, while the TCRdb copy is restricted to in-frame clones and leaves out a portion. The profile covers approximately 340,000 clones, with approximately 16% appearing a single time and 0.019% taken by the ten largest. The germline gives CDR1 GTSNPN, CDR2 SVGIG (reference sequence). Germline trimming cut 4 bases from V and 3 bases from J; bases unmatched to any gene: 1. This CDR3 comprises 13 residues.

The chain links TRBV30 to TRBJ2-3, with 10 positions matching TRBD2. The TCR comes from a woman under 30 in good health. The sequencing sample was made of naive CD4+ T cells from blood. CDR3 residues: CAWTSGSTDTQYF. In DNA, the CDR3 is TGTGCCTGGACTAGCGGGAGTACAGATACGCAGTATTTT.